A selection of T cell receptor beta chains follows, all from one sample in a study of CD4+ T cells in melanoma. This table comes from immunoSEQ multiplex PCR, and its TCRdb copy is limited to in-frame clones, with some not included. In the table there are about 110,000 clones, around 93% of which are singletons. Sequencing was done on a sample of peripheral blood. The receptors here all came from a human donor with melanoma. The CDR3 runs from the conserved cysteine through the conserved F or W. The order of the fields is J gene, CDR3 length, D gene, V gene, CDR3 protein, CDR3 DNA. The D gene is left open where the match is weak.

>TRBJ2-5|13|TRBD1|TRBV29-1
CSVDRGGQETQYF
TGCAGCGTCGACAGGGGGGGCCAAGAGACCCAGTACTTC
>TRBJ1-2|14|TRBD1|TRBV5-6
CASSPGQGWNGYTF
TGTGCCAGCAGCCCGGGACAGGGTTGGAATGGCTACACCTTC
>TRBJ2-1|17|-|TRBV4-3
CASSQDRLTRSSYEQFF
TGCGCCAGCAGCCAAGATCGGCTGACTAGAAGTAGCTATGAGCAGTTCTTC
>TRBJ1-4|14|-|TRBV7-2
CASSLPGHNEKLFF
TGTGCCAGCAGCCTTCCCGGGCATAATGAAAAACTGTTTTTT
>TRBJ2-4|17|-|TRBV7-9
CASISSLGVTLENIQYF
TGTGCCAGCATTTCCTCTCTGGGTGTTACTCTCGAAAACATTCAGTACTTC
>TRBJ1-2|16|-|TRBV7-8
CASSLRLAGGLDGYTF
TGTGCCAGCAGCCTCCGACTGGCCGGGGGACTGGATGGCTACACCTTC
>TRBJ1-4|14|-|TRBV2
CASSRLTTNEKLFF
TGTGCCAGCAGCAGGCTCACAACTAATGAAAAACTGTTTTTT
>TRBJ2-5|17|TRBD2|TRBV5-1
CASSLMGLAGARETQYF
TGCGCCAGCAGCTTGATGGGACTAGCGGGTGCCCGGGAGACCCAGTACTTC
>TRBJ2-5|13|TRBD2|TRBV6-1
CASTERERETQYF
TGTGCCAGCACTGAGCGGGAGCGGGAGACCCAGTACTTC
>TRBJ2-7|11|-|TRBV15
CATSSEFRQYF
TGTGCCACCAGCAGTGAATTCCGGCAGTACTTC
>TRBJ1-3|16|-|TRBV19
CASSFGESSGGNTIYF
TGTGCCAGTAGTTTTGGCGAGTCGTCGGGTGGAAACACCATATATTTT
>TRBJ1-3|16|-|TRBV18
CASSFDSPLSGNTIYF
TGTGCCAGCTCATTTGACAGCCCGCTCTCTGGAAACACCATATATTTT
>TRBJ2-3|16|-|TRBV7-3
CASSLIGGRGTDTQYF
TGTGCCAGCAGCTTAATTGGTGGGCGGGGCACAGATACGCAGTATTTT
>TRBJ1-5|15|-|TRBV15
CATSRDAGTNQPQHF
TGTGCCACCAGCAGAGATGCAGGGACCAATCAGCCCCAGCATTTT
>TRBJ2-1|16|TRBD2|TRBV5-4
CASSLSGLAGENEQFF
TGTGCCAGCAGCTTGAGTGGACTAGCGGGAGAAAATGAGCAGTTCTTC
>TRBJ1-5|16|TRBD1|TRBV6-1
CASSEVKTGSNQPQHF
TGTGCCAGCAGTGAAGTCAAGACAGGGAGCAATCAGCCCCAGCATTTT
>TRBJ2-7|13|-|TRBV11-3
CASSLGVNYEQYF
TGTGCCAGCAGCTTAGGAGTGAACTACGAGCAGTACTTC
>TRBJ1-1|15|-|TRBV5-1
CASSTDGGPGTEAFF
TGCGCCAGCAGCACGGATGGGGGACCGGGCACTGAAGCTTTCTTT
>TRBJ2-7|12|-|TRBV5-1
CASSPGYYEQYF
TGCGCCAGCAGCCCTGGATACTACGAGCAGTACTTC
>TRBJ2-7|15|TRBD2|TRBV9
CASSVASGGSYEQYF
TGTGCCAGCAGCGTAGCTTCGGGGGGCTCCTACGAGCAGTACTTC
>TRBJ2-6|18|-|TRBV5-1
CASSSQGGFLAGANVLTF
TGCGCCAGCAGCTCACAGGGTGGCTTCTTGGCTGGGGCCAACGTCCTGACTTTC
>TRBJ1-1|15|-|TRBV5-1
CASSLDPTGFTEAFF
TGCGCCAGCAGCTTGGACCCCACGGGTTTCACTGAAGCTTTCTTT
>TRBJ2-2|16|-|TRBV19
CASNPRWGTLTGELFF
TGTGCCAGTAACCCCCGTTGGGGGACCCTCACCGGGGAGCTGTTTTTT
>TRBJ2-1|15|-|TRBV15
CATSRDRGFYNEQFF
TGTGCCACCAGCAGAGATCGTGGCTTCTACAATGAGCAGTTCTTC
>TRBJ1-2|13|TRBD1|TRBV7-9
CASSSLDRVGYTF
TGTGCCAGCAGCTCCTTGGACAGGGTTGGCTACACCTTC
>TRBJ2-7|15|-|TRBV7-3
CASSLELGSTYEQYF
TGTGCCAGCAGCTTAGAATTGGGGAGTACCTACGAGCAGTACTTC
>TRBJ1-2|15|TRBD1|TRBV5-5
CASSLAGTGKYGYTF
TGTGCCAGCAGCTTGGCCGGGACAGGGAAGTATGGCTACACCTTC
>TRBJ1-2|13|-|TRBV30
CAWTTGDFKGYTF
TGTGCCTGGACGACTGGGGACTTTAAGGGCTACACCTTC
>TRBJ1-1|14|-|TRBV2
CASSVTRGDTEAFF
TGTGCCAGCAGTGTGACCCGAGGGGACACTGAAGCTTTCTTT